This TCR beta chain was identified during a study of blood T cell repertoires in COVID-19. Background on the study: Nucleic acid was either cDNA or gDNA, and it came from T cells, B-cell-depleted T cells, or PBMCs.

Original methodology: Estimation of nucleated cell counts was performed using reference gene primer amplification. Sequencing was performed with immunoSEQ multiplex PCR; in TCRdb, only in-frame clones are kept and a portion is missing. That table gives V, J and clone size, and the DNA gave D and trimming. Among some 220,000 clones listed, roughly 82% were seen once. Germline CDR1 and CDR2: SGDLS and YYNGEE. The CDR3 covers 14 residues. Trimming removed 4 bases at V and 4 bases at J, with 9 bases between. This sequence originates from a man aged 45-65 years with active or convalescent COVID-19. The sequencing sample was made of peripheral blood. The gene calls are TRBV9 and TRBJ1-6; D is perhaps TRBD1 (6 bases). The CDR3 loop reads CASSPGQYNSPLHF. The CDR3 DNA reads TGTGCCAGCAGCCCCGGACAGTATAATTCACCCCTCCACTTT.